These T cell receptor beta chains were read from a single sample in a study of T cells of healthy individuals. TCRdb re-derived calls from the 5' RACE reads in MiXCR, one entry per CDR3 protein. Counted here are about 100,000 distinct CDR3 sequences, roughly a sixth occurring once; the ten biggest clones make up 6.2%. The receptor source for this set is a human donor in good health. The CDR3 runs from the conserved cysteine through the conserved F or W. The order of the fields is J gene, V gene, CDR3 protein.

>TRBJ2-2|TRBV20-1
CSGREGGKNTGELFF
>TRBJ2-7|TRBV10-3
CAISAGLAGGEQYF
>TRBJ1-1|TRBV7-2
CASSLGGTDKAFF
>TRBJ2-3|TRBV5-1
CASSLEGGGTQYF
>TRBJ2-2|TRBV20-1
CSAFDSGGATGELFF
>TRBJ1-2|TRBV15
CATSRDQGGNYGYTF
>TRBJ2-7|TRBV6-5
CASRVLAGGLYEQYF
>TRBJ1-4|TRBV5-1
CASSLDQGLGEKLFF
>TRBJ1-2|TRBV28
CASSFGGSYGYTF
>TRBJ1-5|TRBV7-2
CASSFLPGQVNQPQHF
>TRBJ2-3|TRBV6-1
CASSEGTGGADTQYF
>TRBJ1-2|TRBV19
CASSPDRGYGYTF
>TRBJ1-2|TRBV4-2
CASSQGVQSVPEGYTF
>TRBJ2-2|TRBV24-1
CATSDPRTGGNTGELFF
>TRBJ2-3|TRBV7-2
CASSSYRAFDGNGTDTQYF
>TRBJ1-5|TRBV30
CAWSQKGSQPQHF
>TRBJ2-3|TRBV3-1
CASSHLGADTQYF
>TRBJ2-5|TRBV29-1
CSVAIQETQYF
>TRBJ2-2|TRBV2
CASSETGGYTGELFF
>TRBJ1-1|TRBV4-1
CASSPSGGTGHYEAFF
>TRBJ2-2|TRBV7-7
CASSLQGATGELFF
>TRBJ1-2|TRBV28
CASSPTRGTYGYTF
>TRBJ2-1|TRBV20-1
CSASQKWLADYNEQFF
>TRBJ2-7|TRBV6-2/TRBV6-3
CASSKDRDPHEQYF
>TRBJ2-5|TRBV4-1
CASSPKDRHQETQYF